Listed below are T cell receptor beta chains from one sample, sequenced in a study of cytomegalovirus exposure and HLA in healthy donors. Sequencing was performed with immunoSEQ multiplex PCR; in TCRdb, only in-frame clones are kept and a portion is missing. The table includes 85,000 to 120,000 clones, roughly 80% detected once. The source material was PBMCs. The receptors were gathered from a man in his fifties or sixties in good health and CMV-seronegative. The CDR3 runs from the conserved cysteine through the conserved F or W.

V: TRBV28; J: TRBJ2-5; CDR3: CASMPGGGGETQYF
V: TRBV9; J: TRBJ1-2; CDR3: CASSAGGGGVYGYTF
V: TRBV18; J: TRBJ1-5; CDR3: CASSPDRVLPQHF
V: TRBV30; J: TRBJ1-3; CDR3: CAWGDRVQTGNTIYF
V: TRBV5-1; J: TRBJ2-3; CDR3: CASSLGDNQSSDTQYF
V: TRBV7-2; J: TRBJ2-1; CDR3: CASSLGTLRSGEQFF
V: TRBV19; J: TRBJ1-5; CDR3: CASSMRGSSNQPQHF
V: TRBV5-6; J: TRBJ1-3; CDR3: CATTSPGNTIYF
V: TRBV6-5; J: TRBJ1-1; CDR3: CASTNGGQNTEAFF
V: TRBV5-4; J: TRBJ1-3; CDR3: CASSLEAGGNTIYF
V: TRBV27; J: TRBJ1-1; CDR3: CASSRQGAITEAFF
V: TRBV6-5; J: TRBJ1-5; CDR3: CASSAAGTGEQPQHF
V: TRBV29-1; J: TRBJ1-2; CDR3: CSVVLDSFRGYTF
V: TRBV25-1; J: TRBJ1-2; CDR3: CASSRAGEGYTF